A single sample gave rise to the 21 T cell receptor beta chains below, sequenced in a study of graft-versus-host responses after intestinal transplantation. Sequencing was performed with immunoSEQ multiplex PCR; in TCRdb, only in-frame clones are kept and a portion is missing. The sample shows over 80,000 clones, 75% to 95% of them seen only once. These receptors' antigens are unknown. The starting material was unstimulated CD4+ T cells sorted from spleen or lymph node cells, obtained before transplant. The receptors originated from a human donor who was the organ donor for an intestinal transplant.

This clone showed up just once. V usage is TRBV9 and J usage is TRBJ2-7, with D possibly matching TRBD2 (5 bases). Looked up from germline, CDR1 is SGDLS and CDR2 is YYNGEE. The CDR3 totals 14 residues. Trimming removed 0 bases at V and 0 bases at J, with 7 bases between. The DNA for the CDR3 is TGTGCCAGCAGCGTAGCTGCGGGCTCCTACGAGCAGTACTTC. Protein: CASSVAAGSYEQYF.

Points on this clone: Different DNA sequences within this sample yield the same CDR3. The V gene is TRBV27, the J gene TRBJ2-3, with 7 positions matching TRBD1. Germline V gives CDR1 MNHEY, CDR2 SMNVEV (reference sequence). The CDR3 loop spans 15 amino acids. V was clipped by 8 bases and J by 0 bases; unmatched bases: 8. CDR3 region: CASLLDRASTDTQYF. As DNA, the CDR3 is TGTGCCAGCCTCCTAGACAGGGCTAGCACAGATACGCAGTATTTT.

The V and J genes are TRBV4-2 and TRBJ2-7; 9 bases line up with TRBD2. V shed 3 bases, J shed 5 bases, and the junction held 5 bases outside the gene matches. This CDR3 region has 14 residues. CDR1 is LGHNA and CDR2 is YNFKEQ in the germline V gene. CDR3 amino acids: CASSQGRGGNEQYF. CDR3 bases: TGTGCCAGCAGCCAGGGGCGGGGGGGCAACGAGCAGTACTTC.

This clone was counted only a few times. The rearrangement joins TRBV10-3 to TRBJ2-7; 10 bases map to TRBD2. Trimming at V came to 4 bases and at J to 2 bases, leaving 2 bases not matched to a gene. The CDR3 is 14 residues long. In germline, CDR1 is ENHRY, CDR2 SYGVKD. The CDR3 reads CAISVLAGAYEQYF. The CDR3 nucleotides read TGTGCCATCAGTGTGCTAGCGGGGGCCTACGAGCAGTACTTC.

V is TRBV7-8 and J is TRBJ2-7, with 13 bases identical to TRBD2. Germline CDR1 SGHVS, CDR2 FQNEAQ. The CDR3 sequence is 15 residues long. V shed 5 bases and J 5 bases; nucleotides not matched to a gene: 6. As DNA, the CDR3 is TGTGCCAGCAGCATCGGACTAGCGGGGGATAACGAGCAGTACTTC. Its translation: CASSIGLAGDNEQYF.

This clone appeared a single time. This rearrangement joins TRBV7-2 to TRBJ2-3; D perhaps matches TRBD1 (6 bases). Trimming pared 5 bases from V and 2 bases from J, leaving 11 bases between. The germline V gene encodes CDR1 SGHTA and CDR2 FQGNSA. CDR3 length: 14 amino acids. Written as DNA, the CDR3 is TGTGCCAGCAGCCAGGGACACTCCACAGATACGCAGTATTTT. Protein: CASSQGHSTDTQYF.

The chain recombines TRBV18 with TRBJ1-2, with D hard to call. Germline V gene lookup returns CDR1 KGHSH and CDR2 LQKENI. V was cut by 6 bases and J by 3 bases, with 5 bases left in between. This CDR3 has 11 residues. In nucleotides, the CDR3 is TGTGCCAGCTCGTCCGACTATGGCTACACCTTC. Amino acids: CASSSDYGYTF.

The chain couples TRBV5-6 to TRBJ2-7, with a weak D call TRBD2 (6 bases). The CDR3 length is 15 residues. Trimming removed 5 bases at V and 3 bases at J, with 18 bases between. In germline, CDR1 is SGHDT, CDR2 YYEEEE. CDR3 in amino acids: CASRDAGGFGYEQYF. The CDR3 DNA reads TGTGCCAGCAGGGATGCTGGAGGGTTTGGCTACGAGCAGTACTTC.

The gene calls are TRBV2 and TRBJ1-2; weak D call: TRBD1 (5 bases). The CDR3 covers 14 residues. V lost 3 bases to trimming and J lost 3 bases, with 11 bases between them. The V gene's germline CDR1 is SNHLY and CDR2 FYNNEI. The CDR3 is CASSDLGADYGYTF. In DNA, the CDR3 is TGTGCCAGCAGTGATTTAGGGGCAGACTATGGCTACACCTTC.

The rearrangement links TRBV7-3 to TRBJ1-2; TRBD1 matches 9 bases. V lost 0 bases and J lost 3; bases outside the gene matches: 8. The germline V gene encodes CDR1 SGHTA and CDR2 FQGTGA. The CDR3 totals 17 residues. DNA for the CDR3: TGTGCCAGCAGCTTAACGCCTCGACAGGGGGGTGACTATGGCTACACCTTC. It yields the protein CASSLTPRQGGDYGYTF.

A few counts support this clone. The chain combines TRBV10-3 with TRBJ1-1; TRBD1 might be the D (6 bases). V was clipped by 3 bases and J by 7 bases, with 9 bases between them. Germline values: CDR1 ENHRY, CDR2 SYGVKD. The CDR3 extends over 12 amino acids. The CDR3 sequence is CAISDTTGEAFF. CDR3 coding DNA: TGTGCCATCAGTGACACGACAGGTGAAGCTTTCTTT.

The rearrangement uses TRBV7-2 and TRBJ1-3, with 7 nucleotides matching TRBD1. The CDR3 consists of 13 residues. J was trimmed by 2 bases and V by 8 bases; bases with no gene match: 3. Germline lookup yields CDR1 SGHTA and CDR2 FQGNSA. CDR3 in DNA: TGTGCCAGCCGAGGGACAGCTGGAAACACCATATATTTT. Translated: CASRGTAGNTIYF. Filled out from reference TRBV7-2 and TRBJ1-3, the complete variable domain reads GAGVSQSPSNKVTEKGKDVELRCDPISGHTALYWYRQSLGQGLEFLIYFQGNSAPDKSGLPSDRFSAERTGGSVSTLTIQRTQQEDSAVYLCASRGTAGNTIYFGEGSWLTVV.

The chain uses TRBV7-2 and TRBJ1-6; D gene ambiguous. This CDR3 comprises 15 residues. V shed 1 base and J shed 4 bases, with 8 bases lying between them. From germline, CDR1 is SGHTA and CDR2 FQGNSA. CDR3 in amino acids: CASSLGPRYNSPLHF. The CDR3 DNA sequence: TGTGCCAGCAGCTTAGGCCCCAGGTATAATTCACCCCTCCACTTT.

The V gene is TRBV5-5, the J gene TRBJ1-2; possible D gene TRBD1, 6 bases. Germline V gene sequence: CDR1 SGHKS, CDR2 YYEKEE (reference sequence). The CDR3 covers 15 residues. V was shortened by 0 bases and J by 2 bases, with 11 bases between the two germline ends. The CDR3 DNA sequence: TGTGCCAGCAGCTTGGTGACAGGCCTAAACTATGGCTACACCTTC. Amino acid sequence: CASSLVTGLNYGYTF.

V usage is TRBV18 and J usage is TRBJ1-6, with D unclear. The CDR3 consists of 16 residues. V lost 0 bases, J lost 8 bases, and 14 bases lay in between. Germline CDR1 reads KGHSH; CDR2 reads LQKENI. The CDR3 DNA follows: TGTGCCAGCTCACCACCCCAAGGGAGGACCGATTCACCCCTCCACTTT. This translates into CASSPPQGRTDSPLHF.

The chain joins TRBV21-1 to TRBJ2-7; the table's D call, TRBD1, has no DNA check behind it. TRBV21-1 is tagged as a pseudogene. The CDR3 loop spans 15 amino acids. The CDR3 sequence is CASSFPSQGAYEQYF. CDR3 nucleotide sequence: TGTGCCAGCAGCTTCCCAAGCCAGGGGGCCTACGAGCAGTACTTC.

V and J are TRBV6-6 and TRBJ1-2, with 7 bases matching TRBD1. This CDR3 comprises 14 residues. The V segment lost 5 bases and the J segment 6 bases; nucleotides outside the gene matches: 9. Germline-derived CDR1 and CDR2 are MNHNY and SVGAGI (reference sequence). This CDR3 is CASSPRQGVNGYTF. For the CDR3, the DNA is TGTGCCAGCAGTCCCCGGCAGGGGGTGAATGGCTACACCTTC.

The V and J genes are TRBV7-3 and TRBJ1-2; tentative D call: TRBD1 (6 bases). The ends were cut back, 0 bases at V and 3 bases at J, with 11 bases in the middle. CDR1 and CDR2 (germline): SGHTA, FQGTGA. The CDR3 length is 15 residues. The CDR3 protein is CASSLTGSGDYGYTF. The DNA of the CDR3 is TGTGCCAGCAGCTTAACAGGGTCAGGGGACTATGGCTACACCTTC.

The gene calls are TRBV30 and TRBJ1-5; D is possibly TRBD1 (6 bases). Germline-derived CDR1 and CDR2 are GTSNPN and SVGIG (reference sequence). This CDR3 region has 13 residues. V lost 5 bases and J lost 9, with 17 bases in between. The CDR3 nucleotides are TGTGCCTGGGGGGGCAGGTCTAGCGGGCCCCAGCATTTT. Amino acid sequence: CAWGGRSSGPQHF.

The V and J genes are TRBV5-1 and TRBJ2-7; D not resolved. The V end lost 0 bases, the J end lost 3 bases, and 10 bases lay between the germline ends. The CDR3 has 14 amino acids. Per germline, CDR1 SGHRS and CDR2 YFSETQ. The CDR3 bases are TGCGCCAGCAGCTTGGTCCTTACGGGCTACGAGCAGTACTTC. Its translation: CASSLVLTGYEQYF.

This rearrangement joins TRBV5-1 to TRBJ2-1, with D perhaps TRBD1 (5 bases). CDR1 SGHRS and CDR2 YFSETQ come from the germline V gene. Trimming cost V 3 bases and J 3 bases, with 10 bases left between them. The CDR3 contains 14 residues. The CDR3 bases are TGCGCCAGCAGCTGGCTTACAGGCTACAATGAGCAGTTCTTC. It encodes CASSWLTGYNEQFF.